This is a list of T cell receptor beta chains from one sample in a study of blood T cell repertoires in COVID-19. TCRdb's copy holds only in-frame clones and misses some; the assay was immunoSEQ multiplex PCR. Of roughly 200,000 clones in the sample, around 83% were seen once. What was sequenced was PBMCs or T cells enriched from blood (not recorded which). These receptors all stem from a middle-aged man who had recovered from COVID-19. The CDR3 runs from the conserved cysteine through the conserved F or W. D genes are given only for firm matches. Expanded clones are given a class, and other clones once, few, many or no size at all.

v_gene	abundance	d_gene	j_gene	CDR3aa	CDR3nt
TRBV15	.	.	TRBJ2-2	CATRGGLNTGELFF	TGTGCCACCCGGGGAGGTTTGAACACCGGGGAGCTGTTTTTT
TRBV30	.	TRBD1	TRBJ1-6	CAWSEINRGTASTPLHF	TGTGCCTGGAGTGAGATTAATAGGGGGACAGCCTCTACACCCCTCCACTTT
TRBV4-1	.	TRBD2	TRBJ2-7	CASSQDGDGLAVEQYF	TGCGCCAGCAGCCAAGATGGGGACGGACTAGCCGTCGAGCAGTACTTC
TRBV20-1	.	.	TRBJ1-5	CSASAGDNQPQHF	TGCAGTGCTAGTGCAGGGGACAATCAGCCCCAGCATTTT
TRBV5-1	.	.	TRBJ2-2	CASSDQVGNTGELFF	TGCGCCAGCAGCGACCAGGTCGGAAACACCGGGGAGCTGTTTTTT
TRBV29-1	.	.	TRBJ2-5	CSVEESAAYF	TGCAGCGTTGAAGAGAGCGCCGCGTACTTC
TRBV7-2	.	.	TRBJ2-1	CASSSRDRGSYNEQFF	TGTGCCAGCAGCTCCCGGGATCGTGGTTCCTACAATGAGCAGTTCTTC
TRBV29-1	.	TRBD2	TRBJ2-7	CSVEERGGAYEQYF	TGCAGCGTTGAAGAGCGGGGAGGGGCCTACGAGCAGTACTTC
TRBV5-1	once	.	TRBJ1-4	CASSFQAATNEKLFF	TGCGCCAGCAGCTTTCAAGCGGCAACTAATGAAAAACTGTTTTTT
TRBV19	.	.	TRBJ2-6	CASDRGTGANVLTF	TGTGCCAGTGATAGGGGGACAGGGGCCAACGTCCTGACTTTC
TRBV5-8	.	.	TRBJ2-7	CASSFRVSRLSYEQYF	TGTGCCAGCAGCTTCAGGGTCAGTAGACTCTCCTACGAGCAGTACTTC
TRBV3-1/TRBV3-2	.	.	TRBJ1-1	CASALSEGTEAFF	TGTGCCAGCGCTCTTTCCGAGGGCACTGAAGCTTTCTTT
TRBV19	few	.	TRBJ1-1	CASIREGQSTEAFF	TGTGCCAGTATTAGAGAGGGGCAGAGCACTGAAGCTTTCTTT
TRBV5-5	.	.	TRBJ1-5	CASSLAGNNQPQHF	TGTGCCAGCAGCTTGGCGGGGAATAATCAGCCCCAGCATTTT
TRBV11-2	.	TRBD2	TRBJ2-5	CASSLRLSGGELTQYF	TGTGCCAGCAGCTTACGACTTAGCGGGGGCGAATTGACCCAGTACTTC
TRBV6-5	.	TRBD1	TRBJ1-3	CASRQDRGAGNTIYF	TGTGCCAGCAGACAGGACAGGGGTGCTGGAAACACCATATATTTT
TRBV5-5	.	TRBD1	TRBJ1-1	CASSPRDRAQAFF	TGTGCCAGCAGCCCCCGGGACAGGGCACAGGCTTTCTTT
TRBV2	.	.	TRBJ1-2	CASSKGYTF	TGTGCCAGCAGCAAAGGCTACACCTTC
TRBV5-5	.	TRBD1	TRBJ2-7	CASSLGDSFYEQYF	TGTGCCAGCAGCTTGGGGGACAGCTTCTACGAGCAGTACTTC
TRBV5-6	.	TRBD1	TRBJ1-1	CASSLTGGQATEAFF	TGTGCCAGCAGCTTGACAGGGGGCCAAGCGACTGAAGCTTTCTTT
TRBV3-1/TRBV3-2	.	.	TRBJ2-7	CASSQGGTTEQYF	TGTGCCAGCAGCCAGGGGGGAACCACGGAGCAGTACTTC
TRBV24-1	once	TRBD1	TRBJ1-5	CATSDPTGAFNQPQHF	TGTGCCACCAGTGATCCCACAGGGGCCTTCAATCAGCCCCAGCATTTT
TRBV4-1	.	.	TRBJ1-6	CASSQDSNSIPSPLHF	TGCGCCAGCAGCCAAGATTCAAACTCAATCCCCTCACCCCTCCACTTT
TRBV4-1	.	.	TRBJ2-5	CASSQEGGGQETQYF	TGCGCCAGCAGCCAAGAAGGGGGGGGGCAAGAGACCCAGTACTTC
TRBV3-1/TRBV3-2	.	.	TRBJ1-1	CASSQAGEAFF	TGTGCCAGCAGCCAAGCAGGGGAAGCTTTCTTT
TRBV5-1	.	.	TRBJ1-1	CASRTGNTEAFF	TGCGCCAGCAGGACAGGGAACACTGAAGCTTTCTTT